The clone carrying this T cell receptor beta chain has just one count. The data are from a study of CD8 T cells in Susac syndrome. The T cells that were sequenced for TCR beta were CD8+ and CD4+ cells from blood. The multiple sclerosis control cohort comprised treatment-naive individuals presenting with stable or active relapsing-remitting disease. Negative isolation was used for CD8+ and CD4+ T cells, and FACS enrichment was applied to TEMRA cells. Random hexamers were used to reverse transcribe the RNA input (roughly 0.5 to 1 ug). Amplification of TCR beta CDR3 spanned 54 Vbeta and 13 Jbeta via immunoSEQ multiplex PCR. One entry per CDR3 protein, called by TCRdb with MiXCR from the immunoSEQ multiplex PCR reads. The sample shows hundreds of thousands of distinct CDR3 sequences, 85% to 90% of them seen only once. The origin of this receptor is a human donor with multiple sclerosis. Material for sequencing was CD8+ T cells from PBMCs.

In DNA form, the CDR3 reads TGTGCCAGCAGTTTACAACGTATTTGGACTTTCGGCACCGGGGAGCTGTTTTTT. It encodes CASSLQRIWTFGTGELFF. The chain employs TRBV28 and TRBJ2-2; D may be TRBD2 (5 bases). V was cut by 2 bases and J by 4 bases, with 20 bases left in between. Germline lookup yields CDR1 MDHEN and CDR2 SYDVKM. This CDR3 has 18 amino acids.